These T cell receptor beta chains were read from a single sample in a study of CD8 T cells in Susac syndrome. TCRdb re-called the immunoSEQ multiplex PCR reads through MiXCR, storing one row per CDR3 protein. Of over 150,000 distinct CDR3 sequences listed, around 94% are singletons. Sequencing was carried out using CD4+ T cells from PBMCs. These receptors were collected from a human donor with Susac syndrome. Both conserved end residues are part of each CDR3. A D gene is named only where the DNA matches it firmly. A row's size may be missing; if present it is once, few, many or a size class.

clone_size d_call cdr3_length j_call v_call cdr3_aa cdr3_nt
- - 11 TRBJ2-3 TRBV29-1 CSVILADTQYF TGCAGCGTTATATTGGCAGATACGCAGTATTTT
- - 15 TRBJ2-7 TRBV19 CASSTPGPRTYEQYF TGTGCCAGTAGTACCCCTGGACCCCGAACCTACGAGCAGTACTTC
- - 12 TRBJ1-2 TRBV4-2 CASSQGSAWYTF TGTGCCAGCAGCCAAGGGTCCGCGTGGTACACCTTC
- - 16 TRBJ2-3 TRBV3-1 CASSQRRGVSTDTQYF TGTGCCAGCAGCCAGAGGCGGGGAGTCAGCACAGATACGCAGTATTTT
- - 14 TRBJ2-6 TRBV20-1 CSASSRDGLNVLTF TGCAGTGCTAGCAGCCGGGACGGACTCAACGTCCTGACTTTC
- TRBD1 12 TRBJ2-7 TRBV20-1 CSAPTGAYEQYF TGCAGTGCACCGACAGGGGCCTACGAGCAGTACTTC
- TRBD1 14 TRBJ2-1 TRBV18 CASSREQGVNEQFF TGTGCCAGCTCACGGGAACAGGGGGTTAATGAGCAGTTCTTC
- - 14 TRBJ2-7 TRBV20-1 CSALGDGGFHEQYF TGCAGTGCCCTTGGGGATGGGGGTTTTCACGAGCAGTACTTC
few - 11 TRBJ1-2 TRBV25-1 CASSESYGYTF TGTGCCAGCAGTGAATCGTATGGCTACACCTTC
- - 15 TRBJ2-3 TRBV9 CASSPTSGIRDTQYF TGTGCCAGCAGCCCAACTTCGGGGATACGAGATACGCAGTATTTT
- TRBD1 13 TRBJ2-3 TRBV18 CASSLDREDTQYF TGTGCCAGCTCACTGGACAGGGAAGATACGCAGTATTTT
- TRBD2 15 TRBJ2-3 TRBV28 CASSFSGRGTDTQYF TGTGCCAGCAGTTTTAGCGGGAGGGGCACAGATACGCAGTATTTT
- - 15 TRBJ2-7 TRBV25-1 CASSEYRADASEQYF TGTGCCAGCAGTGAATACAGGGCAGACGCCTCCGAGCAGTACTTC
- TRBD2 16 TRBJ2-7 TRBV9 CASSVTSGSLPYEQYF TGTGCCAGCAGCGTCACTAGCGGGAGTTTACCCTACGAGCAGTACTTC
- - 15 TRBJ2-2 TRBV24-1 CATSDSHPTVGELFF TGTGCCACCAGTGATTCTCACCCGACAGTCGGGGAGCTGTTTTTT
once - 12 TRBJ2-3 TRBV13 CASSLERDTQYF TGTGCCAGCAGCTTGGAACGGGATACGCAGTATTTT
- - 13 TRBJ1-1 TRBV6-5 CASSPMGRGEAFF TGTGCCAGCAGCCCTATGGGACGTGGAGAAGCTTTCTTT
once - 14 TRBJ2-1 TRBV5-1 CASSLGTVKNEQFF TGCGCCAGCAGCTTAGGGACGGTCAAAAATGAGCAGTTCTTC
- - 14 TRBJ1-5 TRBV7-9 CASSLWPSNQPQHF TGTGCCAGCAGCTTATGGCCAAGCAATCAGCCCCAGCATTTT
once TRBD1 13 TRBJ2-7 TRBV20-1 CSVPTGTDYEQYF TGCAGTGTTCCGACAGGGACCGACTACGAGCAGTACTTC
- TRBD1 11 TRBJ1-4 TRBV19 CASTDRGKLFF TGTGCCAGTACGGACAGGGGAAAACTGTTTTTT
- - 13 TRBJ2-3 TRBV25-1 CASSEFGVNTQYF TGTGCCAGCAGTGAATTTGGGGTAAATACGCAGTATTTT
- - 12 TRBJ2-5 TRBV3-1 CASSPRSETQYF TGTGCCAGCAGCCCAAGATCGGAGACCCAGTACTTC
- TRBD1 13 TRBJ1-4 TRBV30 CAWRQQGREKLFF TGTGCCTGGAGGCAACAGGGGAGGGAAAAACTGTTTTTT
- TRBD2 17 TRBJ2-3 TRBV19 CASSIVTGGGGTDTQYF TGTGCCAGTAGTATAGTAACCGGCGGGGGAGGAACAGATACGCAGTATTTT